Described below is a single TCR beta chain sequence and its context. The data are from a study of blood T cell repertoires in COVID-19. The wider study: Sites in the United States, Italy and Spain provided acute and convalescent COVID-19 samples.

Profiled with immunoSEQ multiplex PCR; TCRdb holds only in-frame clones, not every one. The sample has 200,000 to 250,000 clones; approximately 83% are singletons. The V end lost 2 bases, the J end lost 1 base, and 6 bases lay between the germline ends. Germline loops: CDR1 SGHRS, CDR2 YFSETQ. This CDR3 comprises 13 residues. The TCR comes from a woman aged 55-69 years with acute or convalescent COVID-19. The chain employs TRBV5-1 and TRBJ1-2; D is undetermined. The sample was peripheral blood. CDR3 sequence reads: CASSFGDNYGYTF. The CDR3 DNA reads TGCGCCAGCAGCTTCGGTGATAACTATGGCTACACCTTC.